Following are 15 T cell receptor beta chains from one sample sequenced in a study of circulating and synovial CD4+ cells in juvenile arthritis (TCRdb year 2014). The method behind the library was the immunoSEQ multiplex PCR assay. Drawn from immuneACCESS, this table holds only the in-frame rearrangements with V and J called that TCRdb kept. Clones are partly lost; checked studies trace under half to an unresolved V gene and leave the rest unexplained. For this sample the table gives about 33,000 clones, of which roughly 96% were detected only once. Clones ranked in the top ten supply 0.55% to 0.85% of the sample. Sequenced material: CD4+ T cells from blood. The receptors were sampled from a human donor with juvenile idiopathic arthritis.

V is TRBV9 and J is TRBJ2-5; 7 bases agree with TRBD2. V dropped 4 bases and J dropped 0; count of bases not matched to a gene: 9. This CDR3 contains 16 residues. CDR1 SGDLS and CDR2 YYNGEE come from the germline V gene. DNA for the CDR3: TGTGCCAGCAGCCCTCACGGGGGGATAAACCAAGAGACCCAGTACTTC. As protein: CASSPHGGINQETQYF.

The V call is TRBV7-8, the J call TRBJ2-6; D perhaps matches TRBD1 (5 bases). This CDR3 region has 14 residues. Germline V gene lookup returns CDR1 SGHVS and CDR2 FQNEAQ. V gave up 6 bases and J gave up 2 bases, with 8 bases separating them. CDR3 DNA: TGTGCCAGCAGACCCAGGGCTGGGGCCAACGTCCTGACTTTC. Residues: CASRPRAGANVLTF.

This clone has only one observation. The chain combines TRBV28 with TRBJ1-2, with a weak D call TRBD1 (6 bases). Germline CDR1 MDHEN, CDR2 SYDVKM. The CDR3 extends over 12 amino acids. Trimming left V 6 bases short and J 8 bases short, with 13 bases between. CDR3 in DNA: TGTGCCAGCAGCAGGCAGGGGCGAGGCTACACCTTC. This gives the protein CASSRQGRGYTF.

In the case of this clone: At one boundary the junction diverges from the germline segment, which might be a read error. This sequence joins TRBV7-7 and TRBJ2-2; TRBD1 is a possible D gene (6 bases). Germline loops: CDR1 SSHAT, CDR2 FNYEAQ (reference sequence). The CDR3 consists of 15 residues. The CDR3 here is CASSLAPGDSGELFF. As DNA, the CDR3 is TGTGCTAGCAGCTTAGCTCCAGGGGATAGCGGGGAGCTGTTTTTT.

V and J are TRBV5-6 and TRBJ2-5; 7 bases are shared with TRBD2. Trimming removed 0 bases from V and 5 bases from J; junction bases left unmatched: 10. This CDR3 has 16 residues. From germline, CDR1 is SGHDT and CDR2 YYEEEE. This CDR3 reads CASSLEVGQGGETQYF. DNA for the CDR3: TGTGCCAGCAGCTTGGAGGTGGGGCAGGGAGGGGAGACCCAGTACTTC.

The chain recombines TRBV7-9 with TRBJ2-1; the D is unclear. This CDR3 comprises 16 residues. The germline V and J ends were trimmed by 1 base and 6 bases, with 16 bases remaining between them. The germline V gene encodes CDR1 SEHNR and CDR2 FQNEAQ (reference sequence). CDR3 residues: CASSLERSSIVNEQFF. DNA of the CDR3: TGTGCCAGCAGCTTAGAGCGCAGTTCCATCGTCAATGAGCAGTTCTTC.

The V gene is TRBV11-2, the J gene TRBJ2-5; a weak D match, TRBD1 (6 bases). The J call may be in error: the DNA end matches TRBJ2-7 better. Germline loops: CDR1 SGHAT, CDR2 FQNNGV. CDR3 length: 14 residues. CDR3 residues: CASSLDGRGYEQYF. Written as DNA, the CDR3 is TGTGCCAGCAGCTTAGATGGCAGGGGCTACGAGCAGTACTTC.

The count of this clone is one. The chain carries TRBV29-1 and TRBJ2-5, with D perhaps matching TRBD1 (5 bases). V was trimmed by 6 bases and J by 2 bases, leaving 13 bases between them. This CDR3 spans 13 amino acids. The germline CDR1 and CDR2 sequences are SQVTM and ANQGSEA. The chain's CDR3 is CSVAGNPQETQYF. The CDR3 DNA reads TGCAGCGTGGCAGGGAACCCGCAAGAGACCCAGTACTTC.

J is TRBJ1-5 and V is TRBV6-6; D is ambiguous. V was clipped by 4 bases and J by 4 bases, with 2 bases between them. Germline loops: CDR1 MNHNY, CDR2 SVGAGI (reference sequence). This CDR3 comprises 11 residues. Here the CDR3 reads CASSSNQPQHF. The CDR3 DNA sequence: TGTGCCAGCAGTTCGAATCAGCCCCAGCATTTT.

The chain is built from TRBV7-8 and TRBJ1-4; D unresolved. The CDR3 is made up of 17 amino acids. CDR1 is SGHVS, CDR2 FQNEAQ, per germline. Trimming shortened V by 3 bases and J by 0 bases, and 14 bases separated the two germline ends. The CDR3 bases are TGTGCCAGCAGCTTCGGTTCTCCGAGAGCAACTAATGAAAAACTGTTTTTT. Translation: CASSFGSPRATNEKLFF.

The CDR3 protein is CATRGPPSEQFF. The CDR3 DNA reads TGTGCCACCAGGGGGCCACCCTCTGAGCAGTTCTTC. This chain uses TRBV25-1 with TRBJ2-1; 8 nucleotides line up with TRBD1. Germline CDR1 MGHDK, CDR2 SYGVNS. The trim removed 10 bases at V and 9 bases at J, leaving 8 bases unmatched. This CDR3 has 12 residues.

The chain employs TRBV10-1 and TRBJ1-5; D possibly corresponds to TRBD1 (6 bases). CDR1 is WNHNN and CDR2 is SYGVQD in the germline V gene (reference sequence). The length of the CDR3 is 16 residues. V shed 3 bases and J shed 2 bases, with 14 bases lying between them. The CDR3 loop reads CASSDGGLRGNQPQHF. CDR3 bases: TGCGCCAGCAGTGATGGGGGCCTTCGTGGCAATCAGCCCCAGCATTTT.

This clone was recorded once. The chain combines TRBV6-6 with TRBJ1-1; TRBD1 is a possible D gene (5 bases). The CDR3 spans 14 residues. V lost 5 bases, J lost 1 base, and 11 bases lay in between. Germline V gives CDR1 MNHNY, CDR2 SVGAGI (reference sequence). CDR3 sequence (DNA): TGTGCCAGCAGTAGGACGGACACGAACACTGAAGCTTTCTTT. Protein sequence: CASSRTDTNTEAFF.

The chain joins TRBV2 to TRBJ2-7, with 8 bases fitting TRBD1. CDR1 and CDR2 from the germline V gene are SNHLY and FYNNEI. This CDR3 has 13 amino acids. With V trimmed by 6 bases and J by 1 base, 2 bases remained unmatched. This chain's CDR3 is CASRTGASYEQYF. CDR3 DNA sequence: TGTGCCAGCAGGACAGGGGCGTCCTACGAGCAGTACTTC.

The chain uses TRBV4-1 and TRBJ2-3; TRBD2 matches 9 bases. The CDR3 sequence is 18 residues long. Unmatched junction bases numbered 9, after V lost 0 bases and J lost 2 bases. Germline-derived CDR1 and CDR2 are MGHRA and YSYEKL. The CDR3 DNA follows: TGCGCCAGCAGCCAAGATTCTCAGGCTAGCGGGGCCACAGATACGCAGTATTTT. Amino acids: CASSQDSQASGATDTQYF.